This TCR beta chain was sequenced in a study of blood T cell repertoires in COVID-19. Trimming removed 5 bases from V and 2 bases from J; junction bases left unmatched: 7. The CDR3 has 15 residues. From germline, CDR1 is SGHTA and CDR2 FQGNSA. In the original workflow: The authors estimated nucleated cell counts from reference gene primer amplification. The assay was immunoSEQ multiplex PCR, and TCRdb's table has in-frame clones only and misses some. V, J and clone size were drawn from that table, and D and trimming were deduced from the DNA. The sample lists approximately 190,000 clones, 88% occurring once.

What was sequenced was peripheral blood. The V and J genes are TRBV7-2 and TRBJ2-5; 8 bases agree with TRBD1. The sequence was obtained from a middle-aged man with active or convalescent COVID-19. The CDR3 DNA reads TGTGCCAGCAGCCCAGGGGGCTTAACTCAAGAGACCCAGTACTTC. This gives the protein CASSPGGLTQETQYF. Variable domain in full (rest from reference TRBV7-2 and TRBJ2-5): GAGVSQSPSNKVTEKGKDVELRCDPISGHTALYWYRQSLGQGLEFLIYFQGNSAPDKSGLPSDRFSAERTGGSVSTLTIQRTQQEDSAVYLCASSPGGLTQETQYFGPGTRLLVL.